Following are 10 T cell receptor beta chains from one sample sequenced in a study of T cells after posttransplantation cyclophosphamide. The repertoire was sequenced with immunoSEQ multiplex PCR; TCRdb's copy has only in-frame clones and lacks some. Altogether about 14,000 clones were found in the sample, and no singletons occur. Cyclophosphamide on days +3 and +4 followed busulfan-fludarabine conditioning and a marrow graft. The sequencing used PBMCs, collected 950 to 1,200 days after allogeneic stem cell transplant with posttransplant cyclophosphamide. Receptor source: a female patient between 35 and 55 years old who received an allogeneic stem cell transplant from a related donor, was CMV-positive, and had no GVHD. Part of the T cell pool may stem from the graft donor.

This clone was recorded a few times. The chain recombines TRBV11-2 with TRBJ2-3, with 16 nucleotides matching TRBD2. The CDR3 is 17 residues long. Germline V gives CDR1 SGHAT, CDR2 FQNNGV. V dropped 5 bases and J dropped 5; count of bases not matched to a gene: 7. The CDR3 region is CASSLGTSGGEGDTQYF. The CDR3 region has the DNA TGTGCCAGCAGCCTCGGGACTAGCGGGGGGGAGGGAGATACGCAGTATTTT. The full variable domain, rest sourced from reference TRBV11-2 and TRBJ2-3, is EAGVAQSPRYKIIEKRQSVAFWCNPISGHATLYWYQQILGQGPKLLIQFQNNGVVDDSQLPKDRFSAERLKGVDSTLKIQPAKLEDSAVYLCASSLGTSGGEGDTQYFGPGTRLTVL.

Ten or more counts support this clone. The rearrangement joins TRBV13 to TRBJ2-7; D possibly corresponds to TRBD1 (5 bases). This CDR3 contains 14 residues. Germline assignment: CDR1 PRHDT and CDR2 FYEKMQ (reference sequence). The V end lost 4 bases, the J end lost 2 bases, and 12 bases lay between the germline ends. CDR3 sequence: CASSSLLRAYEQYF. CDR3 coding DNA: TGTGCCAGCAGCTCACTTCTCAGGGCCTACGAGCAGTACTTC. Full variable domain (outside the CDR3, taken from reference TRBV13 and TRBJ2-7): AAGVIQSPRHLIKEKRETATLKCYPIPRHDTVYWYQQGPGQDPQFLISFYEKMQSDKGSIPDRFSAQQFSDYHSELNMSSLELGDSALYFCASSSLLRAYEQYFGPGTRLTVT.

In its sample, this clone was seen many times. Other nucleotide sequences in the sample specify the same CDR3. The V call is TRBV9, the J call TRBJ2-7; 7 nucleotides match TRBD1. This CDR3 is 15 amino acids long. After removal of 5 bases from V and 4 bases from J, the junction contained 12 bases not matched to a gene. Germline lookup yields CDR1 SGDLS and CDR2 YYNGEE. In DNA form, the CDR3 reads TGTGCCAGCAGTATCAAACAGGGGACGGCATACGAGCAGTACTTC. Amino acid sequence: CASSIKQGTAYEQYF.

This clone was observed at least ten times. As DNA, the CDR3 is TGCGCCAGCAGCCAATACTACAGGGGGCTGAACACTGAAGCTTTCTTT. This sequence encodes CASSQYYRGLNTEAFF. The V call is TRBV4-1, the J call TRBJ1-1; 9 nucleotides match TRBD1. V lost 2 bases, J lost 0 bases, and 4 bases stayed unmatched. Germline V gene sequence: CDR1 MGHRA, CDR2 YSYEKL. The length of the CDR3 is 16 residues.

This clone was observed many times. The chain employs TRBV7-9 and TRBJ2-3; 7 bases line up with TRBD1. The CDR3 has 14 residues. In germline, CDR1 is SEHNR, CDR2 FQNEAQ (reference sequence). Losses at the gene ends were 3 bases for V and 3 bases for J; bases not matched to a gene: 3. CDR3 bases: TGTGCCAGCAGCTTGAGGGGGCAGACAGATACGCAGTATTTT. The encoded protein is CASSLRGQTDTQYF.

This clone occurred a few times. The chain is built from TRBV14 and TRBJ1-2, with D hard to call. The ends were cut back, 0 bases at V and 4 bases at J, with 12 bases in the middle. Germline V gives CDR1 SGHDN, CDR2 FVKESK. The CDR3 sequence is 15 residues long. In nucleotides, the CDR3 is TGTGCCAGCAGCCAAGAAAGTCAAGTACTCTATGGCTACACCTTC. Residues: CASSQESQVLYGYTF.

The sample holds a few counts of this clone. The chain employs TRBV7-9 and TRBJ1-6; D remains ambiguous. The CDR3 is 18 amino acids. Trimming shortened V by 6 bases and J by 5 bases, and 23 bases separated the two germline ends. Germline CDR1 SEHNR, CDR2 FQNEAQ (reference sequence). The CDR3 sequence is CASRPLLSRPRDNSPLHF. The CDR3 DNA reads TGTGCCAGCAGACCCCTGTTAAGCCGGCCTCGGGATAATTCACCCCTCCACTTT.

In this sample, this clone turned up many times. This rearrangement joins TRBV18 to TRBJ2-5, with a tentative D call TRBD1 (6 bases). Trimming shortened V by 6 bases and J by 5 bases, and 16 bases separated the two germline ends. The CDR3 loop spans 14 amino acids. Germline V gene data show CDR1 as KGHSH and CDR2 as LQKENI. This chain's CDR3 is CASSTGSSLETQYF. CDR3 nucleotides: TGTGCCAGCTCGACAGGTTCTAGTTTGGAGACCCAGTACTTC.

This clone was seen at least ten times. This chain connects TRBV27 to TRBJ2-7; a possible D gene is TRBD1 (6 bases). CDR3 size: 15 residues. The V end was cut by 2 bases, the J end by 4 bases, with 15 bases between. Germline CDR1 is MNHEY and CDR2 is SMNVEV (reference sequence). The CDR3 DNA follows: TGTGCCAGCAGTTTAGAGGGCAGGGGACGGTACGAGCAGTACTTC. It codes for CASSLEGRGRYEQYF.

This clone was recorded many times. The V call is TRBV7-2, the J call TRBJ2-3; D perhaps matches TRBD1 (6 bases). V was trimmed by 1 base and J by 3 bases, leaving 11 bases between them. The germline V gene has CDR1 SGHTA and CDR2 FQGNSA. The CDR3 runs 15 residues. CDR3 protein: CASSLGAGETDTQYF. As DNA, the CDR3 is TGTGCCAGCAGCTTAGGGGCAGGGGAAACAGATACGCAGTATTTT.